These 30 T cell receptor beta chains were sequenced from one sample in a study of cytomegalovirus exposure and HLA in healthy donors. Primers for the PCR totalled 60 Vbeta and 13 Jbeta. TCRdb keeps only in-frame clones here, not all; method: immunoSEQ multiplex PCR. The table has 150,000 to 200,000 clones, 60% to 85% seen once. Sequencing used PBMCs. Receptor source: a male donor in good health and CMV-seropositive.

The chain recombines TRBV4-3 with TRBJ1-4, with D hard to call. The germline gives CDR1 LGHNA, CDR2 YSLEER. V was clipped by 4 bases and J by 8 bases, with 14 bases between them. CDR3 length: 14 residues. In DNA form, the CDR3 reads TGCGCCAGCAGCCTCACGCGAGCGCGAGAAAAACTGTTTTTT. This gives the protein CASSLTRAREKLFF.

V is TRBV2 and J is TRBJ2-7, with D possibly TRBD2 on 5 matching bases. Trimming took 3 bases from V and 6 from J, leaving 21 bases between them. The length of the CDR3 is 16 residues. Germline loops: CDR1 SNHLY, CDR2 FYNNEI. CDR3 nucleotides: TGTGCCAGCAGTGAGTTCCCGTGCCGGGTAGCGTGCGAGCAGTACTTC. This translates into CASSEFPCRVACEQYF. The full variable domain, its missing parts supplied by reference TRBV2 and TRBJ2-7, is EPEVTQTPSHQVTQMGQEVILRCVPISNHLYFYWYRQILGQKVEFLVSFYNNEISEKSEIFDDQFSVERPDGSNFTLKIRSTKLEDSAMYFCASSEFPCRVACEQYFGPGTRLTVT.

The chain is built from TRBV7-2 and TRBJ2-3, with a tentative D call TRBD2 (7 bases). This CDR3 region has 16 residues. Germline V CDR1 and CDR2: SGHTA, FQGNSA. Trimming removed 0 bases from V and 2 bases from J, with 12 bases in between. CDR3 in DNA: TGTGCCAGCAGCTTAGCGGGGGGGGCCAACACAGATACGCAGTATTTT. Protein sequence: CASSLAGGANTDTQYF.

The V and J genes are TRBV5-1 and TRBJ2-5; D might be TRBD2 (5 bases). The germline gives CDR1 SGHRS, CDR2 YFSETQ. This CDR3 is built from 13 residues. The V end was cut by 4 bases, the J end by 4 bases, with 11 bases between. CDR3 amino acids: CASSRGLRETQYF. Written as DNA, the CDR3 is TGCGCCAGCAGCCGAGGACTTAGAGAGACCCAGTACTTC.

The CDR3 region is CASSFGGEQYF. The CDR3 nucleotides read TGTGCCAGCAGCTTCGGGGGGGAGCAGTACTTC. This sequence joins TRBV7-2 and TRBJ2-7; 7 nucleotides align to TRBD2. Germline-derived CDR1 and CDR2 are SGHTA and FQGNSA. This CDR3 region has 11 residues. The V segment lost 3 bases and the J segment 7 bases; nucleotides outside the gene matches: 0.

The J gene is TRBJ2-1, the V gene TRBV19, with TRBD1 identical over 8 bases. From germline, CDR1 is LNHDA and CDR2 SQIVND (reference sequence). The V segment lost 5 bases and the J segment 4 bases; nucleotides outside the gene matches: 7. The CDR3 length is 15 residues. In DNA form, the CDR3 reads TGTGCCAGTAGTCAGCAGGGGGCAACGTACAATGAGCAGTTCTTC. This codes for CASSQQGATYNEQFF. Full variable domain (outside the CDR3, taken from reference TRBV19 and TRBJ2-1): DGGITQSPKYLFRKEGQNVTLSCEQNLNHDAMYWYRQDPGQGLRLIYYSQIVNDFQKGDIAEGYSVSREKKESFPLTVTSAQKNPTAFYLCASSQQGATYNEQFFGPGTRLTVL.

This chain connects TRBV6-5 to TRBJ2-3; TRBD2 matches at 10 bases. V was pared by 5 bases and J by 4 bases, with 3 bases of the junction left unmatched. Per the germline V gene, CDR1 is MNHEY and CDR2 is SVGAGI. The CDR3 extends over 14 amino acids. The CDR3 DNA reads TGTGCCAGCAGTCTAGCGGGGGTTGCAGATACGCAGTATTTT. Translating gives CASSLAGVADTQYF.

This clone was seen a handful of times. The CDR3 region has the DNA TGCGCCAGCAGAGGGGGACAGGGTATGAACACTGAAGCTTTCTTT. Its translation is CASRGGQGMNTEAFF. This chain connects TRBV5-1 to TRBJ1-1; 9 bases line up with TRBD1. Germline CDR1 is SGHRS and CDR2 is YFSETQ. This CDR3 has 15 amino acids. Losses at the gene ends were 5 bases for V and 0 bases for J; bases not matched to a gene: 5.

This chain uses TRBV4-1 with TRBJ1-2; D not resolved. The CDR3 runs to 14 residues. The germline CDR1 and CDR2 sequences are MGHRA and YSYEKL. The V gene lost 4 bases and the J gene lost 0 bases, with 9 bases spanning the gap. In DNA form, the CDR3 reads TGCGCCAGCAGCCCACGGAGGGCTAACTATGGCTACACCTTC. Amino acids: CASSPRRANYGYTF.

V is TRBV2 and J is TRBJ2-3; 11 nucleotides line up with TRBD2. The CDR3 sequence is 17 residues long. With 5 bases clipped from V and 2 bases from J, the junction kept 9 bases outside the gene matches. Germline V CDR1 and CDR2: SNHLY, FYNNEI. The chain's CDR3 is CASSRASGGSFTDTQYF. Here the CDR3 DNA reads TGTGCCAGCAGTCGGGCTAGCGGGGGGTCTTTCACAGATACGCAGTATTTT.

V gene TRBV5-4 combines with J gene TRBJ2-7; the match to TRBD2 covers 8 bases. CDR1 is SGHNT, CDR2 YYREEE, per germline (reference sequence). The junction had 7 bases not matched to a gene; V was cut back by 1 base and J by 1 base. This CDR3 is 16 amino acids long. CDR3 DNA: TGTGCCAGCAGCTTGCGTGCCGGGGGGGCGTCCTACGAGCAGTACTTC. This translates into CASSLRAGGASYEQYF.

The V gene is TRBV19, the J gene TRBJ1-1, with TRBD1 matching 7 bases. The J segment lost 6 bases and the V segment lost 3 bases, leaving 7 bases of the junction unmatched. The CDR3 covers 14 residues. Germline loops: CDR1 LNHDA, CDR2 SQIVND (reference sequence). DNA of the CDR3: TGTGCCAGTAGTATCTTAGGGACAGCGGCTGAAGCTTTCTTT. Amino acids: CASSILGTAAEAFF.

The rearrangement uses TRBV7-9 and TRBJ2-6; unclear D gene. CDR3 size: 16 residues. Germline V gene data show CDR1 as SEHNR and CDR2 as FQNEAQ (reference sequence). Deletions cut 1 base from V and 5 bases from J, with 12 bases between. The DNA of the CDR3 is TGTGCCAGCAGCTTAGTATCTCCGGGTCGGGCCAACGTCCTGACTTTC. Residues: CASSLVSPGRANVLTF.

This sequence joins TRBV4-1 and TRBJ1-4; possible D gene TRBD1, 6 bases. The CDR3 covers 14 residues. Germline assignment: CDR1 MGHRA and CDR2 YSYEKL. The V gene lost 4 bases and the J gene lost 8 bases, with 14 bases spanning the gap. CDR3 sequence reads: CASSPTGVGEKLFF. Here the CDR3 DNA reads TGCGCCAGCAGCCCGACAGGAGTGGGCGAAAAACTGTTTTTT.

The gene calls are TRBV5-1 and TRBJ2-3; 9 bases map to TRBD2. V shed 1 base and J 2 bases; nucleotides not matched to a gene: 5. The CDR3 covers 16 residues. Germline CDR1 reads SGHRS; CDR2 reads YFSETQ. This chain's CDR3 is CASSLTSGGTTDTQYF. The CDR3 nucleotides read TGCGCCAGCAGCTTGACGAGCGGGGGGACCACAGATACGCAGTATTTT.

This rearrangement joins TRBV30 to TRBJ1-3, with D possibly TRBD1 on 6 matching bases. In germline, CDR1 is GTSNPN, CDR2 SVGIG (reference sequence). The CDR3 runs 13 residues. Trimming took off 5 bases at V and 0 bases at J, with 8 bases between the two ends. For the CDR3, the DNA is TGTGCCTGGCAGGGGAACTCTGGAAACACCATATATTTT. Encoded protein: CAWQGNSGNTIYF.

The V and J genes are TRBV6-4 and TRBJ2-6; tentative D call: TRBD2 (6 bases). The length of the CDR3 is 16 residues. Germline V lookup: CDR1 MRHNA, CDR2 SNTAGT. V gave up 5 bases and J gave up 3 bases, with 14 bases separating them. CDR3 sequence: CASSPSGELGANVLTF. The CDR3 bases are TGTGCCAGCAGTCCCTCGGGGGAGCTTGGGGCCAACGTCCTGACTTTC.

The chain combines TRBV7-9 with TRBJ2-1, with unresolved D. The length of the CDR3 is 16 residues. V was trimmed by 5 bases and J by 2 bases, leaving 16 bases between them. CDR1 and CDR2 (germline): SEHNR, FQNEAQ (reference sequence). CDR3 bases: TGTGCCAGCAGCGGAGATATACAACGGCCCTACAATGAGCAGTTCTTC. Its translation: CASSGDIQRPYNEQFF.

V is TRBV5-1 and J is TRBJ2-2; TRBD2 is a possible D gene (5 bases). This CDR3 has 13 amino acids. Germline values: CDR1 SGHRS, CDR2 YFSETQ. V shed 5 bases and J shed 7 bases, with 12 bases lying between them. This chain's CDR3 is CASSASRDGELFF. The CDR3 DNA reads as TGCGCCAGCAGTGCGAGCCGGGACGGGGAGCTGTTTTTT. Combining the CDR3 with reference TRBV5-1 and TRBJ2-2 gives the whole variable domain KAGVTQTPRYLIKTRGQQVTLSCSPISGHRSVSWYQQTPGQGLQFLFEYFSETQRNKGNFPGRFSGRQFSNSRSEMNVSTLELGDSALYLCASSASRDGELFFGEGSRLTVL.

This sequence joins TRBV6-6 and TRBJ2-2; maybe TRBD2 (5 bases). V was cut by 3 bases and J by 1 base, with 12 bases left in between. This CDR3 spans 16 amino acids. Per the germline V gene, CDR1 is MNHNY and CDR2 is SVGAGI (reference sequence). CDR3 nucleotides: TGTGCCAGCAGTTATGGGAGCCCGAAGAACACCGGGGAGCTGTTTTTT. As protein: CASSYGSPKNTGELFF.

In nucleotides, the CDR3 is TGTGCCAGCAGCCCCGGGACAAACTATGGCTACACCTTC. Protein sequence: CASSPGTNYGYTF. V gene TRBV5-4 combines with J gene TRBJ1-2; D is perhaps TRBD1 (6 bases). The CDR3 sequence is 13 residues long. The germline gives CDR1 SGHNT, CDR2 YYREEE (reference sequence). V was shortened by 4 bases and J by 2 bases, with 9 bases between the two germline ends.

The chain combines TRBV5-1 with TRBJ2-5; 14 bases align to TRBD2. J lost 3 bases, V lost 6 bases, and 4 bases had no gene match. CDR3 length: 15 amino acids. Germline V lookup: CDR1 SGHRS, CDR2 YFSETQ. Written as DNA, the CDR3 is TGCGCCAGCAACAGACTAGCGGGGGGGGAAGAGACCCAGTACTTC. Its protein is CASNRLAGGEETQYF. Drawing the rest from reference TRBV5-1 and TRBJ2-5, the complete variable domain is KAGVTQTPRYLIKTRGQQVTLSCSPISGHRSVSWYQQTPGQGLQFLFEYFSETQRNKGNFPGRFSGRQFSNSRSEMNVSTLELGDSALYLCASNRLAGGEETQYFGPGTRLLVL.

The J gene is TRBJ2-6, the V gene TRBV19, with D maybe TRBD1 (6 bases). The germline V gene encodes CDR1 LNHDA and CDR2 SQIVND (reference sequence). This CDR3 contains 14 residues. V dropped 6 bases and J dropped 2 bases, with 8 bases sitting between them. The CDR3 DNA is TGTGCCAGTAGCAAGGGGGCTGGGGCCAACGTCCTGACTTTC. Its translation is CASSKGAGANVLTF.

The V gene is TRBV9, the J gene TRBJ1-2; D not resolved. V was trimmed by 0 bases and J by 6 bases, leaving 9 bases between them. Per germline, CDR1 SGDLS and CDR2 YYNGEE. This CDR3 has 13 amino acids. CDR3: CASSVDKINGYTF. The CDR3, as DNA: TGTGCCAGCAGCGTAGACAAGATCAATGGCTACACCTTC. Together with reference TRBV9 and TRBJ1-2, the CDR3 gives the full variable domain: DSGVTQTPKHLITATGQRVTLRCSPRSGDLSVYWYQQSLDQGLQFLIQYYNGEERAKGNILERFSAQQFPDLHSELNLSSLELGDSALYFCASSVDKINGYTFGSGTRLTVV.

J is TRBJ1-1 and V is TRBV6-5, with D possibly TRBD1 on 6 matching bases. The CDR3 totals 15 residues. CDR1 and CDR2 (germline): MNHEY, SVGAGI. V was cut by 1 base and J by 4 bases, with 13 bases left in between. The CDR3 spells CASSYLDRGSTEAFF. The CDR3 DNA sequence: TGTGCCAGCAGTTACTTGGATAGGGGGAGCACTGAAGCTTTCTTT.

The chain carries TRBV5-1 and TRBJ2-3; TRBD1 is a possible D gene (6 bases). The CDR3 has 18 amino acids. V lost 4 bases to trimming and J lost 2 bases, with 23 bases between them. The germline V gene encodes CDR1 SGHRS and CDR2 YFSETQ. The CDR3 bases are TGCGCCAGCAGCCTGGGGGCTACTAGATCAACCTCCACAGATACGCAGTATTTT. Its protein is CASSLGATRSTSTDTQYF.

The chain combines TRBV7-9 with TRBJ1-1; no reliable D call. The CDR3 length is 15 residues. CDR1 SEHNR and CDR2 FQNEAQ come from the germline V gene (reference sequence). V dropped 3 bases and J dropped 0 bases, with 11 bases sitting between them. The CDR3 reads CASSLDSLMNTEAFF. Written as DNA, the CDR3 is TGTGCCAGCAGCTTGGACTCACTCATGAACACTGAAGCTTTCTTT.

The rearrangement joins TRBV7-9 to TRBJ2-2; weak D call: TRBD2 (6 bases). V was trimmed by 4 bases and J by 6 bases, leaving 15 bases between them. CDR3 length: 15 amino acids. Germline CDR1 and CDR2: SEHNR and FQNEAQ (reference sequence). CDR3 DNA sequence: TGTGCCAGCAGCTGGGGACTGGGACTTGCCGGGGAGCTGTTTTTT. This gives the protein CASSWGLGLAGELFF. Combining the CDR3 with reference TRBV7-9 and TRBJ2-2 gives the whole variable domain DTGVSQNPRHKITKRGQNVTFRCDPISEHNRLYWYRQTLGQGPEFLTYFQNEAQLEKSRLLSDRFSAERPKGSFSTLEIQRTEQGDSAMYLCASSWGLGLAGELFFGEGSRLTVL.

The chain carries TRBV7-9 and TRBJ1-2; D remains unclear. CDR1 is SEHNR, CDR2 FQNEAQ, per germline (reference sequence). Trimming shortened V by 4 bases and J by 4 bases, and 10 bases separated the two germline ends. The CDR3 is made up of 13 amino acids. The CDR3 region has the DNA TGTGCCAGCAGCTCTGGCGGGATCTATGGCTACACCTTC. Encoded protein: CASSSGGIYGYTF.

The DNA of the CDR3 is TGCAGCGTTGACGTCTCCGCCAAAAACATTCAGTACTTC. This gives the protein CSVDVSAKNIQYF. The J gene is TRBJ2-4, the V gene TRBV29-1; D gene unclear. With 3 bases removed from V and 1 base from J, the gap between germline ends came to 7 bases. This CDR3 is 13 amino acids long. Germline CDR1 SQVTM, CDR2 ANQGSEA.